These T cell receptor beta chains were read from a single sample in a study of blood T cell repertoires in COVID-19. Assay used: immunoSEQ multiplex PCR; TCRdb lists only in-frame clones, some missing. The data hold around 100,000 clones, with almost 90% observed a single time. The sample consisted of peripheral blood. The receptor source for this set is a human donor in a cohort sampled during active COVID-19. The CDR3 runs from the conserved cysteine through the conserved F or W. D genes are given only for firm matches. Clone size is not always given. Where it is, it says once, few, many or a class for expanded clones.

abundance	v_gene	d_gene	j_gene	CDR3nt	CDR3aa
-	TRBV29-1	TRBD2	TRBJ2-7	TGCAGCGTACGGAGCGGGACGGGAGGGCCCACCTACGAGCAGTACTTC	CSVRSGTGGPTYEQYF
-	TRBV5-4	TRBD2	TRBJ2-1	TGTGCCAGCAGCTTCGGACTAGCTAAGAGCTCCTACAATGAGCAGTTCTTC	CASSFGLAKSSYNEQFF
-	TRBV10-2	-	TRBJ2-3	TGCGCCAGCATCGGGACTTGGAGCACAGATACGCAGTATTTT	CASIGTWSTDTQYF
few	TRBV2	-	TRBJ2-1	TGTGCCAGCAGGGGGACTGTACCCCCACTCAATGAGCAGTTCTTC	CASRGTVPPLNEQFF
-	TRBV5-6	-	TRBJ2-1	TGTGCCAGCAGCCAGGACAGTCTCCCGGCTAATGAGCAGTTCTTC	CASSQDSLPANEQFF
-	TRBV7-3	-	TRBJ2-1	TGTGCCAGCAGCTTAAGGCTAGGTGGAGATGACTCCTACAATGAGCAGTTCTTC	CASSLRLGGDDSYNEQFF
many	TRBV28	-	TRBJ2-7	TGTGCCAGCGCTCCGGGGGTGGGAACATCCTACGAGCAGTACTTC	CASAPGVGTSYEQYF
-	TRBV6-5	TRBD1	TRBJ1-1	TGTGCCAGCCAACGGACAGGCGGGACTGAAGCTTTCTTT	CASQRTGGTEAFF
-	TRBV7-9	-	TRBJ2-3	TGTGCCAGCAGCTCGACAGGTAGCACAGATACGCAGTATTTT	CASSSTGSTDTQYF
-	TRBV18	-	TRBJ2-7	TGTGCCAGCTCACCACTGCCAGGCGCCTACGAGCAGTACTTC	CASSPLPGAYEQYF
-	TRBV11-2	TRBD1	TRBJ1-3	TGTGCCAGCAGCCCGGGACAGGGGAATGGAAACACCATATATTTT	CASSPGQGNGNTIYF
-	TRBV7-2	-	TRBJ2-7	TGTGCCAGCAGCTTAGGTGGCGGCTTCTACGAGCAGTACTTC	CASSLGGGFYEQYF
-	TRBV28	-	TRBJ1-5	TGTGCCAGCAGTTTCCAGACAGCAGAGTTCGGCAATCAGCCCCAGCATTTT	CASSFQTAEFGNQPQHF
-	TRBV19	TRBD1	TRBJ2-2	TGTGCCAGTAGTTCAGGGGACAGGGGCCGCGCCGGGGAGCTGTTTTTT	CASSSGDRGRAGELFF
-	TRBV19	TRBD1	TRBJ2-7	TGTGCCAGTAGATATTCCGGGACAGGGGACTACGAGCAGTACTTC	CASRYSGTGDYEQYF
-	TRBV29-1	TRBD2	TRBJ2-1	TGCAGCATGACTAGCGGGAGCGCCTCCTCCTACAATGAGCAGTTCTTC	CSMTSGSASSYNEQFF
-	TRBV7-8	TRBD1	TRBJ1-4	TGTGCCAGCAGGGCAGGGGGCGCGTCTAATGAAAAACTGTTTTTT	CASRAGGASNEKLFF
-	TRBV6-5	TRBD1	TRBJ2-1	TGTGCCAGCAGTTACCGGGGACAGGACCACGATGAGCAGTTCTTC	CASSYRGQDHDEQFF
once	TRBV24-1	TRBD2	TRBJ2-5	TGTGCCACCAGTGGCCAGCTAGCGGGGCAAGAGACCCAGTACTTC	CATSGQLAGQETQYF
-	TRBV28	TRBD1	TRBJ2-7	TGTGCCAGCAGTTTCAGTCTTAGGGACAGGGATGACTACGAGCAGTACTTC	CASSFSLRDRDDYEQYF
-	TRBV6-1	-	TRBJ1-1	TGTGCCAGCAGTGATCAGGGTTACACTGAAGCTTTCTTT	CASSDQGYTEAFF
-	TRBV5-6	-	TRBJ1-4	TGTGCCAGCAGCTTCGGAACTAATGAAAAACTGTTTTTT	CASSFGTNEKLFF
-	TRBV19	-	TRBJ2-3	TGTGCCAGTAGTAGTGCGGGTTCTAACACAGATACGCAGTATTTT	CASSSAGSNTDTQYF
-	TRBV28	-	TRBJ2-7	TGTGCCAGCAGTTTAGGGTTCGGCAGGGGCATCGAGCAGTACTTC	CASSLGFGRGIEQYF
-	TRBV3-1/TRBV3-2	TRBD1	TRBJ2-7	TGTGCCAGCAGCCAACGGGACAGGGAGGTCGAGCAGTACTTC	CASSQRDREVEQYF